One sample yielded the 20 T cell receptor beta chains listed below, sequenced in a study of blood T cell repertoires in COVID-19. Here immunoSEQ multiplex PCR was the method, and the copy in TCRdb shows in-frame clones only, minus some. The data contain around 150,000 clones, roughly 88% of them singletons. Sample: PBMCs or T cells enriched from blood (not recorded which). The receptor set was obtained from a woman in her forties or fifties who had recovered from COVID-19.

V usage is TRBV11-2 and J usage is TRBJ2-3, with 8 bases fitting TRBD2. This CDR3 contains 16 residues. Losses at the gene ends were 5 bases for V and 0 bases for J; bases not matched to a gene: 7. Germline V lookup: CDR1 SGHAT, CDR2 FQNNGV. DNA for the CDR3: TGTGCCAGCAGCCCGCGGACTAGCCATAGCACAGATACGCAGTATTTT. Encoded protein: CASSPRTSHSTDTQYF.

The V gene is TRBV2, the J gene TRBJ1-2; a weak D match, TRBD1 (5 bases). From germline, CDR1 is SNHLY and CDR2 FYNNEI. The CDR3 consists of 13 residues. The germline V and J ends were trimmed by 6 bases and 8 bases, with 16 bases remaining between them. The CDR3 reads CASRPAPRVGYTF. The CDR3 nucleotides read TGTGCCAGCAGGCCCGCCCCCAGGGTCGGCTACACCTTC.

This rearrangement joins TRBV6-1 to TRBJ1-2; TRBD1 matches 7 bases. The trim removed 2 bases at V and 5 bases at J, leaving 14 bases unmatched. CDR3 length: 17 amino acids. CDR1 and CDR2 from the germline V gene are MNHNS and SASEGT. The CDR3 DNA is TGTGCCAGCAGTGAAATCGGGACAGTCCGCGATGGGTATGGCTACACCTTC. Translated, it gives CASSEIGTVRDGYGYTF.

CDR3 residues: CASTSDRGRGEQFF. For the CDR3, the DNA is TGTGCCAGCACCTCGGACAGGGGGCGCGGGGAGCAGTTCTTC. The chain combines TRBV7-2 with TRBJ2-1; 11 bases map to TRBD1. The V gene end was trimmed by 7 bases and the J gene end by 10 bases; junction bases not matched to a gene: 9. The CDR3 length is 14 residues. Germline loops: CDR1 SGHTA, CDR2 FQGNSA.

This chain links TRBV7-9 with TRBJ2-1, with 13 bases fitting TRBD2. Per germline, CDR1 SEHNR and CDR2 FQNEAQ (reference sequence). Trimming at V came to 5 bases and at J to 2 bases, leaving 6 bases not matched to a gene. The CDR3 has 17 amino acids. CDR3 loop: CASSLATSGGPYNEQFF. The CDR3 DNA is TGTGCCAGCAGCCTTGCGACTAGCGGGGGGCCCTACAATGAGCAGTTCTTC. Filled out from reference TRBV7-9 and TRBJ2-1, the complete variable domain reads DTGVSQNPRHKITKRGQNVTFRCDPISEHNRLYWYRQTLGQGPEFLTYFQNEAQLEKSRLLSDRFSAERPKGSFSTLEIQRTEQGDSAMYLCASSLATSGGPYNEQFFGPGTRLTVL.

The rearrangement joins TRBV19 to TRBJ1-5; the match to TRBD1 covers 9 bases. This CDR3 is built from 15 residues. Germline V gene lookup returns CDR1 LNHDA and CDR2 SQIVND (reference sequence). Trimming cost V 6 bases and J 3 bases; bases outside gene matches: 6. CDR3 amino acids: CASSRDREINQPQHF. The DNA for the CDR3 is TGTGCCAGTAGCCGGGACAGGGAGATCAATCAGCCCCAGCATTTT.

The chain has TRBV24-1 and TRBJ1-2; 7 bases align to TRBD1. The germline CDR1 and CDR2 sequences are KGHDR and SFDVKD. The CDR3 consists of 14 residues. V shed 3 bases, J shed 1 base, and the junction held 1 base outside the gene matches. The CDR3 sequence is CATSDRDSNYGYTF. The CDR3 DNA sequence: TGTGCCACCAGTGATAGGGACAGTAACTATGGCTACACCTTC.

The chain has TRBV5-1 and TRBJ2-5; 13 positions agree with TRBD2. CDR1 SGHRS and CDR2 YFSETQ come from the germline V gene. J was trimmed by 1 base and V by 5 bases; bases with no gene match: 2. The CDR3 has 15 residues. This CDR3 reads CASRTSGGIQETQYF. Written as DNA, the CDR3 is TGCGCCAGCAGGACTAGCGGGGGGATCCAAGAGACCCAGTACTTC.

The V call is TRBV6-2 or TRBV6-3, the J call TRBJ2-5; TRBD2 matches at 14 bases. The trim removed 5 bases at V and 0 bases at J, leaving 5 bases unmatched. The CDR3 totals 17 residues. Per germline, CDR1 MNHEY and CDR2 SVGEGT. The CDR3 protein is CASSPGLAGVYQETQYF. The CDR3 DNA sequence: TGTGCCAGCAGTCCGGGACTAGCGGGGGTGTACCAAGAGACCCAGTACTTC.

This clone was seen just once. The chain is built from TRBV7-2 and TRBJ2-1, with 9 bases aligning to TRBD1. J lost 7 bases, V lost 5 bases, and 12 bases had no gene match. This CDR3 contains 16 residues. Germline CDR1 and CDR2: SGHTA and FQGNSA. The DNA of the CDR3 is TGTGCCAGCAGCCCAGCGGGACAGGGAAGGGCAAATGAGCAGTTCTTC. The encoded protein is CASSPAGQGRANEQFF.

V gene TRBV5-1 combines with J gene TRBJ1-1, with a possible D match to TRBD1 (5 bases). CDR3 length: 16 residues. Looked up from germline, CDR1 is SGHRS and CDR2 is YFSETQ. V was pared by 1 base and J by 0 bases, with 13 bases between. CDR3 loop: CASSLQGGALNTEAFF. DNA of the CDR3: TGCGCCAGCAGCTTGCAAGGAGGGGCGTTGAACACTGAAGCTTTCTTT.

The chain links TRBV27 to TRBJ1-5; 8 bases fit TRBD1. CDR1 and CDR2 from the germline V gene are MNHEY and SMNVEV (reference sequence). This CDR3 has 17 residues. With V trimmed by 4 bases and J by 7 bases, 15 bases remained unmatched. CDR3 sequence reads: CASSSLTMTGEGQPQHF. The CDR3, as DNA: TGTGCCAGCAGTTCACTCACGATGACAGGGGAAGGGCAGCCCCAGCATTTT.

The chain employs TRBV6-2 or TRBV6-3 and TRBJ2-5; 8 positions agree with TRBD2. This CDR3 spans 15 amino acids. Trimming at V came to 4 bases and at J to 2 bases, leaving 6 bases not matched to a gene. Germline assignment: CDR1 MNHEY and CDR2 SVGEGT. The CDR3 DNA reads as TGTGCCAGCAGTTCTGAAGCGGGGGATCAAGAGACCCAGTACTTC. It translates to CASSSEAGDQETQYF.

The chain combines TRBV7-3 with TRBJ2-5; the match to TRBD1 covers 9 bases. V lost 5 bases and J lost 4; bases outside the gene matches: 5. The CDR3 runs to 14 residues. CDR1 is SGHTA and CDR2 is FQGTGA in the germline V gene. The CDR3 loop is CASSPTGGVETQYF. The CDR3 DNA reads TGTGCCAGCAGCCCGACAGGGGGGGTAGAGACCCAGTACTTC.

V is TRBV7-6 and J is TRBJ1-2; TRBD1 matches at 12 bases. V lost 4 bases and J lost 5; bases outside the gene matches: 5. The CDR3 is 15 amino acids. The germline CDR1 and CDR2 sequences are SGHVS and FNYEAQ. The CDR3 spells CASSSGTGGGYGYTF. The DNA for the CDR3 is TGTGCCAGCAGCTCGGGGACAGGGGGCGGGTATGGCTACACCTTC.

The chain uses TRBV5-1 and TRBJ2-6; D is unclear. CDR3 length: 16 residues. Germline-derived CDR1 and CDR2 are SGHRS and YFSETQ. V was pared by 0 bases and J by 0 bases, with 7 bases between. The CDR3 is CASSLGLPSGANVLTF. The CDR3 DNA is TGCGCCAGCAGCTTGGGGCTGCCCTCTGGGGCCAACGTCCTGACTTTC.

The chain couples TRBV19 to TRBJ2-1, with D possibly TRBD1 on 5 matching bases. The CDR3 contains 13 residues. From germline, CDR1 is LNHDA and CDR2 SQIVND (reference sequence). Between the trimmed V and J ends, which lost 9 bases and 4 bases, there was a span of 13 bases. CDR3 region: CASTPQGYNEQFF. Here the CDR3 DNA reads TGTGCCAGCACACCCCAGGGATACAATGAGCAGTTCTTC.

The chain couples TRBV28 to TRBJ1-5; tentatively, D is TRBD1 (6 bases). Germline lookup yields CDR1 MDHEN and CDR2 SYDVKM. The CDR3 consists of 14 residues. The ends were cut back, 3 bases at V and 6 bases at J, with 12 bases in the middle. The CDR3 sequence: CASSFRGSLQPQHF. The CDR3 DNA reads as TGTGCCAGCAGTTTCAGGGGCAGTCTTCAGCCCCAGCATTTT.

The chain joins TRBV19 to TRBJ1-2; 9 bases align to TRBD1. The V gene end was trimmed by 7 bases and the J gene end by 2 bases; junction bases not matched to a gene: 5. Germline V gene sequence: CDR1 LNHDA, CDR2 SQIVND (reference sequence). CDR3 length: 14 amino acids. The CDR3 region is CASTRTGANYGYTF. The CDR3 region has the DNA TGTGCCAGTACCCGGACAGGGGCGAACTATGGCTACACCTTC.

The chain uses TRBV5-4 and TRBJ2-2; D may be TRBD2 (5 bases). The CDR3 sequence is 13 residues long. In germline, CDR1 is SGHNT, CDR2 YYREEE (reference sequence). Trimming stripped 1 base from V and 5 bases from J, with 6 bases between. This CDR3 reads CASSLTGTGELFF. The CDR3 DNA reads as TGTGCCAGCAGCTTGACGGGGACCGGGGAGCTGTTTTTT.